This TCR beta chain was observed in a study of breast tumors, draining lymph nodes, adjacent tissues (TCRdb year 2016). Turning to the overall study: Breast cancer patients provided tumor, adjacent nontumor tissue and axillary lymph nodes, and the study compared the TCR beta repertoires across these three sources. In human breast cancer, the study set out to evaluate how tumor, surrounding tissue and draining lymph node repertoires relate to one another and whether T cells may move between these sites. Broader findings and caveats from the paper: Tumor and nontumor tissue repertoires were found to be significantly more similar in luminal-like than in basal-like breast cancer. Tumor T-cell repertoires showed less diversity than lymph node repertoires and more diversity than nontumor tissue repertoires, and tumor T-cell repertoires showed preferential V and J gene usage. The conclusion that tumor T cells originate in lymph nodes was framed as consistent with a hypothesis rather than directly demonstrated. The data were considered consistent with the idea that most tumor T cells come from the lymph node and then expand in tumor tissue.

Sequencing was performed on an Illumina HiSeq 2000. TCR beta chain libraries were generated through multiplex PCR amplification. The amplified TCR beta chain products were analyzed by high-throughput sequencing. TCRdb ran its own pipeline on the public reads, namely fastp trimming at Q25 and MiXCR clone calling, and kept in-frame beta chains. Here each entry gathers all rows of one CDR3 protein and keeps the most common genes and DNA. The sample table shows some 83,000 distinct CDR3 sequences, and roughly 19% are seen once. Of the sample, 2% to 3% falls within the top ten clones. CDR1 GTSNPN and CDR2 SVGIG are derived from the germline V gene (reference sequence). The CDR3 has 13 amino acids, counting the end cysteine and phenylalanine. Only the CDR3 DNA stays, 39 bases, in frame from base 1. The V end loses 3 bases and the J end loses 0 bases, and a stretch of 6 bases separates them. Lymph node samples were obtained from the axillary draining lymph nodes of breast cancer patients.

This clonotype was seen many times. The target of this receptor is not known. No base qualities exist here, and no much larger clone lies one base off it. The V and J segments used are TRBV30 and TRBJ1-5; the D gene cannot be resolved reliably. The receptor was isolated from a female donor with breast cancer. Some clones in this sample may be carry-over from other donors' samples. The specimen sequenced was axillary lymph node tissue. At the DNA level, the sequence is TGTGCCTGGAGCGGAGATAGCAATCAGCCCCAGCATTTT. Its amino acids are CAWSGDSNQPQHF.